These 19 T cell receptor beta chains share one sample of origin, sequenced in a study of beta chain features in type 1 diabetes. Reverse transcription of all isolated RNA meant that expressed TCRB transcripts were sequenced. The data were produced by immunoSEQ multiplex PCR, yet TCRdb's version contains in-frame clones alone and is incomplete. Of roughly 730,000 clones listed, around an eighth are singletons. Findings of the study overall: TCRB CDR3s were moderately but significantly shorter in Type 1 diabetes patients in all four CD4+ subsets.

These TCRs are of unknown antigen specificity. The sample was naive CD4+ T cells from blood. The receptor set was obtained from a man aged 18-30 years with type 1 diabetes.

This clone was seen a handful of times. The gene calls are TRBV7-7 and TRBJ1-2; TRBD1 aligns across 8 bases. Germline values: CDR1 SSHAT, CDR2 FNYEAQ (reference sequence). The CDR3 spans 14 residues. The CDR3 nucleotides read TGTGCTGGACATTACAGGGGGATAAACTATGGCTACACCTTC. It specifies CAGHYRGINYGYTF.

The chain couples TRBV7-9 to TRBJ2-3; D remains unclear. Germline values: CDR1 SEHNR, CDR2 FQNEAQ (reference sequence). This CDR3 is built from 13 residues. With 7 bases removed from V and 5 bases from J, the gap between germline ends came to 13 bases. The CDR3 is CASTFGPGDTQYF. The CDR3 bases are TGTGCCAGCACCTTTGGTCCAGGAGATACGCAGTATTTT.

The chain joins TRBV30 to TRBJ1-6; D is unresolved. With 2 bases removed from V and 10 bases from J, the gap between germline ends came to 15 bases. This CDR3 is 14 amino acids long. Germline CDR1 GTSNPN, CDR2 SVGIG (reference sequence). This CDR3 is CAWSPPMGLSPLHF. CDR3 coding DNA: TGTGCCTGGAGTCCCCCGATGGGATTGTCACCCCTCCACTTT.

The genes are TRBV7-3 and TRBJ1-1, with D maybe TRBD1 (6 bases). The CDR3 contains 13 residues. V was shortened by 3 bases and J by 8 bases, with 13 bases between the two germline ends. Germline assignment: CDR1 SGHTA and CDR2 FQGTGA. CDR3: CASSFDPGAEAFF. Written as DNA, the CDR3 is TGTGCCAGCAGCTTTGACCCGGGGGCCGAAGCTTTCTTT.

This clone occurred once. The chain has TRBV10-1 and TRBJ2-5, with 11 nucleotides matching TRBD2. Germline CDR1 WNHNN, CDR2 SYGVQD (reference sequence). V lost 4 bases and J lost 5; bases outside the gene matches: 3. The CDR3 is made up of 14 amino acids. Here the CDR3 DNA reads TGCGCCAGCAGTGCGACTAGCGGGGCGGAGACCCAGTACTTC. This codes for CASSATSGAETQYF.

This clone has more than one count but fewer than ten. The V gene is TRBV29-1, the J gene TRBJ1-1; 7 bases are shared with TRBD1. Germline V gene lookup returns CDR1 SQVTM and CDR2 ANQGSEA. With 5 bases clipped from V and 7 bases from J, the junction kept 4 bases outside the gene matches. CDR3 length equals 11 residues. This CDR3 reads CSVLAGGEAFF. CDR3 bases: TGCAGCGTTTTAGCAGGGGGTGAAGCTTTCTTT.

The CDR3 nucleotides are TGTGCCAGCAGCCTCCGTTCGGGCTCCCTGAGCTCCTATAATTCACCCCTCCACTTT. Its protein is CASSLRSGSLSSYNSPLHF. J is TRBJ1-6 and V is TRBV13; D gene unclear. Germline V gene sequence: CDR1 PRHDT, CDR2 FYEKMQ (reference sequence). Trimming removed 5 bases from V and 0 bases from J, with 20 bases in between. The CDR3 totals 19 residues.

The CDR3 is CASSVGDRGYTF. The DNA of the CDR3 is TGTGCCAGCTCCGTAGGGGACAGGGGCTACACCTTC. V usage is TRBV18 and J usage is TRBJ1-2; 8 bases align to TRBD1. Germline-derived CDR1 and CDR2 are KGHSH and LQKENI. CDR3 size: 12 residues. V was pared by 6 bases and J by 8 bases, with 5 bases of the junction left unmatched.

This clone appeared a few times. This chain links TRBV7-8 with TRBJ2-7, with D perhaps matching TRBD2 (6 bases). CDR1 is SGHVS and CDR2 is FQNEAQ in the germline V gene. The CDR3 sequence is 14 residues long. Trimming pared 3 bases from V and 1 base from J, leaving 10 bases between. CDR3 nucleotides: TGTGCCAGCAGCTTTGACGGAGGGTCCTACGAGCAGTACTTC. Its translation is CASSFDGGSYEQYF.

In its sample, this clone was seen a few times. The chain joins TRBV4-1 to TRBJ1-3; weak D call: TRBD1 (6 bases). The CDR3 is 15 amino acids. From germline, CDR1 is MGHRA and CDR2 YSYEKL. V was shortened by 4 bases and J by 4 bases, with 14 bases between the two germline ends. CDR3 sequence (DNA): TGCGCCAGCAGCCGGTTGGTGGGGACAGGAAACACCATATATTTT. Protein: CASSRLVGTGNTIYF.

This clone was seen a few times. V gene TRBV5-5 combines with J gene TRBJ2-3, with TRBD2 identical over 11 bases. CDR1 is SGHKS and CDR2 is YYEKEE in the germline V gene (reference sequence). The trim removed 4 bases at V and 2 bases at J, leaving 6 bases unmatched. The CDR3 runs to 16 residues. This chain's CDR3 is CASSGPGLAVTDTQYF. The CDR3 coding sequence is TGTGCCAGCAGCGGGCCGGGACTAGCGGTCACAGATACGCAGTATTTT.

This clone was seen a handful of times. This chain connects TRBV19 to TRBJ1-3; D unresolved. Between the trimmed V and J ends, which lost 7 bases and 0 bases, there was a span of 13 bases. Germline values: CDR1 LNHDA, CDR2 SQIVND (reference sequence). The CDR3 is 15 amino acids. CDR3 in amino acids: CASIMGTASGNTIYF. DNA for the CDR3: TGTGCCAGTATCATGGGCACAGCCTCTGGAAACACCATATATTTT.

The rearrangement links TRBV15 to TRBJ1-5; the D gene is possibly TRBD1 (6 bases). CDR3 length equals 14 residues. CDR1 and CDR2 from the germline V gene are LNHNV and YYDKDF (reference sequence). V was shortened by 4 bases and J by 3 bases, with 10 bases between the two germline ends. The CDR3 nucleotides read TGTGCCACCAGCACGGGGGCTCCCAATCAGCCCCAGCATTTT. It is translated as CATSTGAPNQPQHF.

The V call is TRBV6-6, the J call TRBJ1-6; perhaps TRBD1 as D (5 bases). In germline, CDR1 is MNHNY, CDR2 SVGAGI (reference sequence). Trimming removed 0 bases from V and 10 bases from J, with 13 bases in between. The CDR3 is 15 amino acids. The CDR3 loop reads CASSYSRGSESPLHF. The CDR3 DNA reads as TGTGCCAGCAGTTACTCGAGGGGTTCGGAGTCACCCCTCCACTTT.

The chain employs TRBV18 and TRBJ2-5, with 7 bases identical to TRBD1. The CDR3 sequence is 13 residues long. CDR1 is KGHSH, CDR2 LQKENI, per germline. J gave up 7 bases and V 2 bases, and 4 bases lay outside the gene matches. In DNA, the CDR3 is TGTGCCAGCTCACCAGAGACAGGGTTGACCCAGTACTTC. It translates to CASSPETGLTQYF.

The chain recombines TRBV6-4 with TRBJ1-2; D gene ambiguous. Germline CDR1 reads MRHNA; CDR2 reads SNTAGT. The CDR3 loop spans 13 amino acids. Trimming pared 3 bases from V and 0 bases from J, leaving 5 bases between. Written as DNA, the CDR3 is TGTGCCAGCAGTGAAGGGCCTAACTATGGCTACACCTTC. This encodes CASSEGPNYGYTF.

This clone was counted between two and nine times. V gene TRBV10-3 combines with J gene TRBJ1-5, with 8 bases lining up with TRBD1. CDR1 is ENHRY and CDR2 is SYGVKD in the germline V gene. The ends lost 8 bases at V and 6 bases at J; junction bases unmatched: 9. The CDR3 length is 14 residues. The CDR3 protein is CAIGPDRGSQPQHF. The CDR3, as DNA: TGTGCCATCGGTCCCGACAGGGGTAGTCAGCCCCAGCATTTT.

This clone showed up just a few times. This chain joins TRBV7-9 and TRBJ1-1; D not certain. This CDR3 is 15 amino acids long. Trimming removed 1 base from V and 5 bases from J, with 14 bases in between. Germline V lookup: CDR1 SEHNR, CDR2 FQNEAQ (reference sequence). The CDR3 reads CASSLVPGVGTEAFF. The CDR3 nucleotides read TGTGCCAGCAGCTTAGTCCCCGGGGTAGGGACTGAAGCTTTCTTT.

This clone was counted between two and nine times. The V gene is TRBV5-1, the J gene TRBJ2-1; weak D call: TRBD2 (6 bases). This CDR3 is built from 15 residues. Germline assignment: CDR1 SGHRS and CDR2 YFSETQ. The ends were cut back, 1 base at V and 7 bases at J, with 15 bases in the middle. CDR3 bases: TGCGCCAGCAGCTTGCTAGGGGACTGGACTAATGAGCAGTTCTTC. It specifies CASSLLGDWTNEQFF.